This T cell receptor (beta chain) was retrieved from a study of identifying expanded T cells in peripheral blood. Overall study results and limits: Differentially abundant clones: around 1.2 between replicates, around 16 at about two weeks, 19 to 20 at four.

No infections or other immune events were documented during collection. Using immunoSEQ multiplex PCR, the repertoire was profiled, and TCRdb retains in-frame clones only, with some absent. The data show about 86,000 clones, roughly 88% seen once. Regarding this clone: The antigen is undetermined.

The germline gives CDR1 SSHAT, CDR2 FNYEAQ (reference sequence). Between the trimmed V and J ends, which lost 2 bases and 6 bases, there was a span of 14 bases. This CDR3 has 15 residues. The source is a person aged 18 to 70 in good health. The rearrangement links TRBV7-7 to TRBJ2-1; D not certain. The sequencing sample was made of blood. The CDR3 coding sequence is TGTGCCAGCAGCTTAAATTATGTAGAAACCAATGAGCAGTTCTTC. Its translation is CASSLNYVETNEQFF.